These 25 T cell receptor beta chains originate from one sample sequenced in a study of patients and donors after allogeneic stem cell transplantation. TCRdb re-analysed the RT-PCR reads in MiXCR, keeping a single row per CDR3 protein. The data hold 65,000 to 80,000 distinct CDR3 sequences, with approximately 25% observed a single time. Material for sequencing was blood, either unsorted or a sorted T cell fraction (not recorded which). These receptors all come from a human donor who was either an allogeneic HSCT recipient or a stem cell or donor lymphocyte infusion donor (not recorded which). It is not recorded whose cells these are; they may come from a transplant donor.

The chain recombines TRBV7-8 with TRBJ1-1; 8 nucleotides line up with TRBD1. V shed 3 bases, J shed 11 bases, and the junction held 11 bases outside the gene matches. The CDR3 has 14 amino acids. Germline assignment: CDR1 SGHVS and CDR2 FQNEAQ. The CDR3 DNA reads TGTGCCAGCAGCTTCGACAGGGGTAGCTTAGGGGCTTTCTTT. It codes for CASSFDRGSLGAFF.

V is TRBV3-2 and J is TRBJ2-2. TRBV3-2 is given as a pseudogene. This CDR3 region has 16 residues. DNA of the CDR3: TGTGCCAGCAGCCAATACAGTGACGCGAACACCGGGGAGCTGTTTTTT. Protein sequence: CASSQYSDANTGELFF.

Turning to this clonotype: At one of its ends the junction is not consistent with the germline gene, which may arise from a read error. J is TRBJ1-1 and V is TRBV20-1; D perhaps matches TRBD1 (5 bases). This CDR3 has 15 amino acids. Germline V lookup: CDR1 DFQATT, CDR2 SNEGSKA (reference sequence). The CDR3 region is CSARDELGVNTDAFF. CDR3 DNA sequence: TGCAGTGCTAGAGATGAATTGGGGGTGAACACTGATGCTTTCTTT.

This clonotype was counted a few times. The CDR3 DNA reads TGTGCCAGCAGCGCTGCGACAGGGGGTACCTATGGCTACACCTTC. It codes for CASSAATGGTYGYTF. The chain couples TRBV7-6 to TRBJ1-2; 9 nucleotides match TRBD1. The CDR3 totals 15 residues. With 5 bases clipped from V and 4 bases from J, the junction kept 8 bases outside the gene matches. CDR1 and CDR2 (germline): SGHVS, FNYEAQ.

The J gene is TRBJ1-5, the V gene TRBV18; a possible D gene is TRBD1 (5 bases). The V and J ends lost 4 bases and 3 bases respectively, with 19 bases between them. This CDR3 region has 17 residues. Germline V gene sequence: CDR1 KGHSH, CDR2 LQKENI. In nucleotides, the CDR3 is TGTGCCAGCTCACAGGGACCCCCGGGTGACAACAATCAGCCCCAGCATTTT. Protein product: CASSQGPPGDNNQPQHF.

This clonotype was detected only a few times. The chain carries TRBV20-1 and TRBJ1-4; 7 bases are shared with TRBD1. Trimming at V came to 2 bases and at J to 4 bases, leaving 7 bases not matched to a gene. Germline-derived CDR1 and CDR2 are DFQATT and SNEGSKA (reference sequence). The CDR3 covers 15 residues. The CDR3 sequence: CSARKPGQSNEKLFF. The CDR3 DNA reads TGCAGTGCTAGAAAACCGGGACAGAGTAATGAAAAACTGTTTTTT.

Regarding this clonotype: Given the absence of the conserved phenylalanine or tryptophan at the CDR3 end, a read error is likely. V and J are TRBV11-3 and TRBJ1-1; TRBD1 agrees at 10 bases. Germline CDR1 and CDR2: SGHNT and YENEEA. Unmatched junction bases numbered 12, after V lost 5 bases and J lost 3 bases. The CDR3 has 17 residues. In nucleotides, the CDR3 is TGTGCCAGCAGCCCACTCCCGGGACAGGGGTGGGACACTGAAGCTTTCTTG. Translated: CASSPLPGQGWDTEAFL.

This clonotype has just a few counts. The chain carries TRBV4-1 and TRBJ2-3; D might be TRBD1 (5 bases). There are 15 residues in the CDR3. With 1 base removed from V and 2 bases from J, the gap between germline ends came to 10 bases. Germline V CDR1 and CDR2: MGHRA, YSYEKL. The CDR3 DNA is TGCGCCAGCAGCCAAGTGTCAGGGATCACAGATACGCAGTATTTT. Residues: CASSQVSGITDTQYF.

The chain carries TRBV25-1 and TRBJ1-2; D gene uncertain. Germline V gene sequence: CDR1 MGHDK, CDR2 SYGVNS. V shed 2 bases and J shed 4 bases, with 11 bases lying between them. The CDR3 loop spans 14 amino acids. In nucleotides, the CDR3 is TGTGCCAGCAGTGAAACGTCAGGTCCCTATGGCTACACCTTC. This codes for CASSETSGPYGYTF.

This clonotype was counted only a few times. V is TRBV4-1 and J is TRBJ2-5; D is unclear. The CDR3 is 15 amino acids. The germline CDR1 and CDR2 sequences are MGHRA and YSYEKL. The V end lost 1 base, the J end lost 2 bases, and 11 bases lay between the germline ends. The CDR3 DNA sequence: TGCGCCAGCAGCCAAGGAGTTGCAGGACAAGAGACCCAGTACTTC. The encoded protein is CASSQGVAGQETQYF.

The V gene is TRBV14, the J gene TRBJ2-1; TRBD2 agrees at 8 bases. Germline values: CDR1 SGHDN, CDR2 FVKESK. The CDR3 is made up of 17 amino acids. The J segment lost 4 bases and the V segment lost 0 bases, leaving 8 bases of the junction unmatched. CDR3 sequence reads: CASSQDRMGTRYNEQFF. Written as DNA, the CDR3 is TGTGCCAGCAGCCAAGATCGGATGGGGACTAGATACAATGAGCAGTTCTTC.

This chain uses TRBV27 with TRBJ2-7, with TRBD1 matching over 8 bases. The V segment lost 3 bases and the J segment 3 bases; nucleotides outside the gene matches: 7. The CDR3 extends over 15 amino acids. CDR1 MNHEY and CDR2 SMNVEV come from the germline V gene (reference sequence). The CDR3 sequence is CASSFGTGHLYEQYF. The CDR3 bases are TGTGCCAGCAGTTTCGGGACAGGCCACCTCTACGAGCAGTACTTC.

The chain employs TRBV5-4 and TRBJ1-1, with D possibly matching TRBD1 (5 bases). Trimming removed 4 bases at V and 0 bases at J, with 13 bases between. In germline, CDR1 is SGHNT, CDR2 YYREEE (reference sequence). The CDR3 spans 15 residues. CDR3 sequence (DNA): TGTGCCAGCAGCCTGACGGGGGTCTTGAACACTGAAGCTTTCTTT. Its translation: CASSLTGVLNTEAFF.

The chain joins TRBV7-3 to TRBJ2-1; D is undetermined. The germline V and J ends were trimmed by 5 bases and 9 bases, with 20 bases remaining between them. Germline CDR1 is SGHTA and CDR2 is FQGTGA. This CDR3 is 15 amino acids long. The CDR3 region has the DNA TGTGCCAGCAGCCGTACCCGCGACATGATTGCTGAGCAGTTCTTC. It yields the protein CASSRTRDMIAEQFF. Based on the CDR3 plus reference TRBV7-3 and TRBJ2-1, the full variable domain is GAGVSQTPSNKVTEKGKYVELRCDPISGHTALYWYRQSLGQGPEFLIYFQGTGAADDSGLPNDRFFAVRPEGSVSTLKIQRTERGDSAVYLCASSRTRDMIAEQFFGPGTRLTVL.

The sample holds a few counts of this clonotype. J is TRBJ1-2 and V is TRBV7-8; TRBD1 might be the D (5 bases). Germline-derived CDR1 and CDR2 are SGHVS and FQNEAQ. The CDR3 covers 13 residues. Deletions cut 5 bases from V and 7 bases from J, with 14 bases between. For the CDR3, the DNA is TGTGCCAGCAGCCTAAGGGACCCCGTTGGCTACACCTTC. This sequence encodes CASSLRDPVGYTF.

The chain is built from TRBV12-3 or TRBV12-4 and TRBJ2-1; 12 bases agree with TRBD2. V shed 4 bases, J shed 7 bases, and the junction held 8 bases outside the gene matches. This CDR3 region has 16 residues. In nucleotides, the CDR3 is TGTGCCAGCAGTTCACCGGGACTAGCGGGTTGGAATGAGCAGTTCTTC. Amino acids: CASSSPGLAGWNEQFF.

The V and J genes are TRBV27 and TRBJ2-7, with 12 bases identical to TRBD2. The CDR3 spans 16 residues. After removal of 3 bases from V and 3 bases from J, the junction contained 6 bases not matched to a gene. Germline V gene sequence: CDR1 MNHEY, CDR2 SMNVEV (reference sequence). In DNA, the CDR3 is TGTGCCAGCAGTTTTAAGCTAGCGGGGGGGGTCTACGAGCAGTACTTC. This codes for CASSFKLAGGVYEQYF.

The chain uses TRBV20-1 and TRBJ2-7; D may be TRBD2 (5 bases). The germline V gene encodes CDR1 DFQATT and CDR2 SNEGSKA (reference sequence). With 1 base removed from V and 3 bases from J, the gap between germline ends came to 10 bases. The CDR3 contains 13 residues. The CDR3, as DNA: TGCAGTGCTAGAGGGGCGGGCCTCTACGAGCAGTACTTC. It translates to CSARGAGLYEQYF.

This chain uses TRBV24-1 with TRBJ1-2; possible D gene TRBD1, 5 bases. The CDR3 extends over 14 amino acids. Germline CDR1 reads KGHDR; CDR2 reads SFDVKD. Trimming removed 2 bases at V and 5 bases at J, with 11 bases between. CDR3 sequence (DNA): TGTGCCACCAGTGATTACGGGACGGCTTATGGCTACACCTTC. It is translated as CATSDYGTAYGYTF.

This clonotype was recorded only once. This chain connects TRBV10-3 to TRBJ2-7; D ambiguous. V lost 6 bases and J 3 bases, leaving 6 bases between the germline ends. The CDR3 loop spans 11 amino acids. Germline V gives CDR1 ENHRY, CDR2 SYGVKD. CDR3: CAISDIYEQYF. CDR3 coding DNA: TGTGCCATCAGCGACATCTACGAGCAGTACTTC.

This clonotype was counted a few times. The chain joins TRBV20-1 to TRBJ1-1; D possibly corresponds to TRBD1 (6 bases). The CDR3 is 16 residues long. CDR1 and CDR2 (germline): DFQATT, SNEGSKA (reference sequence). The ends were cut back, 2 bases at V and 1 base at J, with 17 bases in the middle. The CDR3 DNA is TGCAGTGCTAGAAACATACAGGGAATCAAGAACACTGAAGCTTTCTTT. Translation gives CSARNIQGIKNTEAFF.

The chain carries TRBV4-1 and TRBJ2-5, with 8 bases that match TRBD1. CDR1 and CDR2 from the germline V gene are MGHRA and YSYEKL. J was trimmed by 3 bases and V by 4 bases; bases with no gene match: 7. The CDR3 is 15 amino acids. Here the CDR3 reads CASSLVQGAKETQYF. The DNA of the CDR3 is TGCGCCAGCAGCCTTGTTCAGGGGGCCAAAGAGACCCAGTACTTC.

This clonotype showed up just a few times. The chain couples TRBV5-1 to TRBJ1-2; D uncertain. The CDR3 loop spans 14 amino acids. V was clipped by 4 bases and J by 7 bases, with 17 bases between them. CDR1 is SGHRS and CDR2 is YFSETQ in the germline V gene. The CDR3 here is CASSTDGELGGYTF. The CDR3 bases are TGCGCCAGCAGCACGGACGGGGAATTAGGTGGCTACACCTTC. The full variable domain, completed using reference TRBV5-1 and TRBJ1-2, is KAGVTQTPRYLIKTRGQQVTLSCSPISGHRSVSWYQQTPGQGLQFLFEYFSETQRNKGNFPGRFSGRQFSNSRSEMNVSTLELGDSALYLCASSTDGELGGYTFGSGTRLTVV.

This chain links TRBV3-1 with TRBJ2-2, with D possibly matching TRBD2 (5 bases). CDR3 length: 14 residues. Germline CDR1 is LGHDT and CDR2 is YNNKEL (reference sequence). Trimming stripped 0 bases from V and 7 bases from J, with 9 bases between. CDR3 bases: TGTGCCAGCAGCCAAGATTCGGGAAACGGGGAGCTGTTTTTT. Translation: CASSQDSGNGELFF.

This clonotype was recorded many times. The rearrangement uses TRBV19 and TRBJ1-4; D not certain. Trimming took 3 bases from V and 3 from J, leaving 11 bases between them. The CDR3 covers 15 residues. The germline gives CDR1 LNHDA, CDR2 SQIVND (reference sequence). CDR3 protein: CASSIWSAANEKLFF. In DNA, the CDR3 is TGTGCCAGTAGTATCTGGTCAGCGGCTAATGAAAAACTGTTTTTT.